This T cell receptor (beta chain) was retrieved from a study of T cell repertoires in cytomegalovirus infection. Study outcomes and limitations: CMV-specific HLA-C-restricted TCR beta clonotypes dominated the ex vivo response.

TCRdb redid the calling of the reads with MiXCR, one entry per CDR3 protein. The profile covers fewer than 550,000 distinct CDR3 sequences, with 16% appearing a single time and around 25% taken by the ten largest. The CDR3 covers 20 residues. V gave up 6 bases and J gave up 1 base; unmatched junction bases: 19. Germline-derived CDR1 and CDR2 are MDHEN and SYDVKM. The table lists this clonotype with a few counts. What it binds is not known. The chain employs TRBV28 and TRBJ2-3, with 10 bases lining up with TRBD2. Input material: CD8+ T cells from PBMCs. The sequence was collected from a human donor in good health (CMV status not recorded). Some clones in this sample may be carry-over from other donors' samples. The CDR3, as DNA: TGTGCCAGCAGACCTCCTCCCGGGACAGACGGGACTAGCGGCACAGATACGCAGTATTTT. As protein: CASRPPPGTDGTSGTDTQYF. Using reference TRBV28 and TRBJ2-3 for the parts outside the CDR3, the full variable domain is DVKVTQSSRYLVKRTGEKVFLECVQDMDHENMFWYRQDPGLGLRLIYFSYDVKMKEKGDIPEGYSVSREKKERFSLILESASTNQTSMYLCASRPPPGTDGTSGTDTQYFGPGTRLTVL.